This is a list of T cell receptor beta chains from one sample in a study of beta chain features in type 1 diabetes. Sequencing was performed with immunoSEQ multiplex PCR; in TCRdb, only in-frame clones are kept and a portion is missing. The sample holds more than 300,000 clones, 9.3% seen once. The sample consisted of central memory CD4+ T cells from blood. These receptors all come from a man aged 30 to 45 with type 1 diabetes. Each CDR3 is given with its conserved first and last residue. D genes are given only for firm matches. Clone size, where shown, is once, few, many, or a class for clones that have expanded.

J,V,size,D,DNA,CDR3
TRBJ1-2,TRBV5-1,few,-,TGCGCCAGCAGCCCGGACAGAGCGGGCTATGGCTACACCTTC,CASSPDRAGYGYTF
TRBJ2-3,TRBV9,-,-,TGTGCCAGCAGCGTAATAGGGTTTGTAGATACGCAGTATTTT,CASSVIGFVDTQYF
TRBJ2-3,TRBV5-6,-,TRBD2,TGTGCCAGCCGCTACTGGACTAGCGGGGCTGATACGCAGTATTTT,CASRYWTSGADTQYF
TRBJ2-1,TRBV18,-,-,TGTGCCAGCTCACCCGCAGGGTATGGGTTTGGACTGAACAATGAGCAGTTCTTC,CASSPAGYGFGLNNEQFF
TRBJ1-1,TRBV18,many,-,TGTGCCAGCTCGCTAGCTTCTGGGCCTCAGGCTGAAGCTTTCTTT,CASSLASGPQAEAFF
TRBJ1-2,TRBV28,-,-,TGTGCCAGCAGACGAACAGCAAACTATGGCTACACCTTC,CASRRTANYGYTF
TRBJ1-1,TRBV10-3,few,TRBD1,TGTGCCACCCAAGAGACAGGGATACCTTTCTTT,CATQETGIPFF
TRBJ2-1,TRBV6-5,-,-,TGTGCCAGCAGTTACTCGAGGACAGCCTACAATGAGCAGTTCTTC,CASSYSRTAYNEQFF
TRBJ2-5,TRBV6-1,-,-,TGTGCCGGCCATGGCGGGGCCCGAGAGACCCAGTACTTC,CAGHGGARETQYF
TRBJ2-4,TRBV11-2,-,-,TGTGCCAGCAGCTCCAAAGGCCGAGGACTTTCGTACTTC,CASSSKGRGLSYF
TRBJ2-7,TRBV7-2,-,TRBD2,TGTGCCAGCAGCTTTGCCCTAGCGGGGGGGCCGGCCTACGAGCAGTACTTC,CASSFALAGGPAYEQYF
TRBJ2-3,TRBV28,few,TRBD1,TGTGCCAGCAGTTTCCCGAGACAGGGGGGTAGAGTGGGTACGCAGTATTTT,CASSFPRQGGRVGTQYF
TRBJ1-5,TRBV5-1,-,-,TGCGCCAGCAGCGAGGGGGTCAATCAGCCCCAGCATTTT,CASSEGVNQPQHF
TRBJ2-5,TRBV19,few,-,TGTGCCAGTAGTCGGACCGCCGAAGAGACCCAGTACTTC,CASSRTAEETQYF
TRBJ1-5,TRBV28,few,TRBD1,TGTGCCAGCAGTTTAGTGACAGGGAATCAGCCCCAGCATTTT,CASSLVTGNQPQHF
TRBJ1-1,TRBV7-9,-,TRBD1,TGTGCCAGCAGACCACAGGGGTTGAACACTGAAGCTTTCTTT,CASRPQGLNTEAFF
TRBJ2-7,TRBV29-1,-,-,TGCAGCGTTGAAGAGGCAGGCCGATACGAGCAGTACTTC,CSVEEAGRYEQYF
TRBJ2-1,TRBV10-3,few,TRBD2,TGTGCCATCAGTGATTGGACTAGCGGGGGGGCCGATGAGCAGTTCTTC,CAISDWTSGGADEQFF
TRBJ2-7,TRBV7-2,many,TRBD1,TGTGCCAGCAGCGGACGGGACAGGGGGCCCGAGCAGTACTTC,CASSGRDRGPEQYF
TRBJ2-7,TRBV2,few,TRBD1,TGTGCCAGCAGTACACAGGGGGCGAGCTACGAGCAGTACTTC,CASSTQGASYEQYF
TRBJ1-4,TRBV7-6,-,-,TGTGCCAGCCGTGAGGGTTCTTCAGAAAAACTGTTTTTT,CASREGSSEKLFF
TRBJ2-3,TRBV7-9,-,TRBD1,TGTGCCAGCAGATACCGGGACAGGGGCTCAGATACGCAGTATTTT,CASRYRDRGSDTQYF
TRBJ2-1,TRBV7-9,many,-,TGTGCCAGCAGCTTAGGAGGGGCTCGAACCTCCTACAATGAGCAGTTCTTC,CASSLGGARTSYNEQFF
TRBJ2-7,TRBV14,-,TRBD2,TGTGCCAGCAGCCATCCCTTTGGACTAGCGGGGGGGCGGACCTACGAGCAGTACTTC,CASSHPFGLAGGRTYEQYF
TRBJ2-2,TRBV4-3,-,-,TGCGCCAGCAGCCGGGGCGTCCAGGCCGGGGAGCTGTTTTTT,CASSRGVQAGELFF
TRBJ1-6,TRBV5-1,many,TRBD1,TGCGCCAGCAGCTTGCAGGGGGCATTGGATAATTCACCCCTCCACTTT,CASSLQGALDNSPLHF
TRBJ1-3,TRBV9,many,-,TGTGCCAGCAGCATGGGACTCCCGGACACCATATATTTT,CASSMGLPDTIYF
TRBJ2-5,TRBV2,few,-,TGTGCCACAGGCAGGGACCAAGAGACCCAGTACTTC,CATGRDQETQYF
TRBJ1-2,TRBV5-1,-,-,TGCGCCAGCAGCTTGGGACAGCTGCAAAACTATGGCTACACCTTC,CASSLGQLQNYGYTF
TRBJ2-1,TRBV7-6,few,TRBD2,TGTGCCAGCAGCTTGGGCGCTCGCGGGGGGGACAATGAGCAGTTCTTC,CASSLGARGGDNEQFF
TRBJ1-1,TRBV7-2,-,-,TGTGCCAGCAGCCAAGGTGGAACTGAAGCTTTCTTT,CASSQGGTEAFF
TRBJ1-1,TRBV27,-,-,TGTGCCAGCAGCCCACACGAGGGACGGGTGAACACTGAAGCTTTCTTT,CASSPHEGRVNTEAFF
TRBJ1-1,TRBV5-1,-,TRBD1,TGCGCCAGCAGCGAGGGACAGGGCCGGGCTTTCTTT,CASSEGQGRAFF
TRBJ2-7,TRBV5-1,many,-,TGCGCCAGCAGCTTCGGGGTGGGGCCTGGAGGCTCCTACGAGCAGTACTTC,CASSFGVGPGGSYEQYF
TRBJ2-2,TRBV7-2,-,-,TGTGCCAGCAGCTTATCGGGGGAGATCGGGGAGCTGTTTTTT,CASSLSGEIGELFF